The T cell receptor (beta chain) under discussion was sequenced for a study of regulatory T cells in long-lasting Graves disease. Sequencing libraries for TCR beta were prepared with iRepertoire HTBI primers and Arm-PCR of CDR3 regions. TCRdb reanalysed the multiplex PCR reads using MiXCR and keeps one entry per CDR3 protein. This table has 250,000 to 300,000 distinct CDR3 sequences, 15% to 20% appearing once. This clonotype came up many times. The CDR3 has 13 amino acids. The germline CDR1 and CDR2 sequences are MNHEY and SVGEGT. V lost 6 bases, J lost 2 bases, and 7 bases lay in between. This sample's time point: newly diagnosed GD, antithyroid drugs for less than 3 months. RNA extracted from PBMCs served as the sequencing template. These records were also assigned to another study, of T cells in Graves' hyperthyroidism and ophthalmopathy. That publication notes: Prediction of ophthalmopathy progression came a median around 6.1 months pre-onset.

This receptor was obtained from a woman in her 30s with Graves disease. The material was peripheral blood mononuclear cells (PBMCs), obtained at new diagnosis, from a patient treated with antithyroid drugs. J is TRBJ2-2 and V is TRBV6-2 or TRBV6-3, with D perhaps TRBD1 (6 bases). CDR3 DNA sequence: TGTGCCAGCAGGGACAGTAACACCGGGGAGCTGTTTTTT. Translation: CASRDSNTGELFF.